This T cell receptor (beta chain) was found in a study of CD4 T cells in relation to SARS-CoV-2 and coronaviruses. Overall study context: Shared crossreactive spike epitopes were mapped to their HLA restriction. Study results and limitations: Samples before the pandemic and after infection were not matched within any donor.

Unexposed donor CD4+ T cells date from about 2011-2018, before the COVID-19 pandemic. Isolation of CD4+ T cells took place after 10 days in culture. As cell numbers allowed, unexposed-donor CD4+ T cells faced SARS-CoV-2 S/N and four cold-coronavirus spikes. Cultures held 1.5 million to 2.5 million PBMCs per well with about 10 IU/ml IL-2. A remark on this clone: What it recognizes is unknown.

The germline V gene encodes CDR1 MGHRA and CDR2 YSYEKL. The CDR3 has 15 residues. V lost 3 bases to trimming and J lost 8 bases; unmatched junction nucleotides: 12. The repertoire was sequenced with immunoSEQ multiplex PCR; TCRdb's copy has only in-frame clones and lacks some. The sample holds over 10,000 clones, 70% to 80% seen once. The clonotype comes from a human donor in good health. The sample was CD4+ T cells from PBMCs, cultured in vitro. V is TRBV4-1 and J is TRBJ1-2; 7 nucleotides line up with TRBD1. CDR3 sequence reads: CASSHQVGGLRGYTF. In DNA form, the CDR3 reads TGCGCCAGCAGCCACCAGGTAGGGGGCCTGAGGGGCTACACCTTC.